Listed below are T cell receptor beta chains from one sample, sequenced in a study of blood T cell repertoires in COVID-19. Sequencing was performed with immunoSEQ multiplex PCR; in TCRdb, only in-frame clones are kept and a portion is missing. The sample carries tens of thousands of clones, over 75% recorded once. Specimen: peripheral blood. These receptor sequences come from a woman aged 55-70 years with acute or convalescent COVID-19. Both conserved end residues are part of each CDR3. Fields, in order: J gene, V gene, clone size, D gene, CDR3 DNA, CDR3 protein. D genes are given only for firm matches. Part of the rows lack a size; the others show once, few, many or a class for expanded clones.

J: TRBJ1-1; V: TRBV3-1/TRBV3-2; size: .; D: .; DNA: TGTGCCAGCAGCCCGCGGGACGCAGCGAACACTGAAGCTTTCTTT; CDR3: CASSPRDAANTEAFF
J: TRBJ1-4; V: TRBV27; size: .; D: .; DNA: TGTGCCAGCAGTTTATCGCGGGGGACGTATGAAAAACTGTTTTTT; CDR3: CASSLSRGTYEKLFF
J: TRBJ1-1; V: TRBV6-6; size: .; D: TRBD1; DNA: TGTGCCAGCAGCCTTTACCCCGGACAGGTGGGTGAAGCTTTCTTT; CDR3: CASSLYPGQVGEAFF
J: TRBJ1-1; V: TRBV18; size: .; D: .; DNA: TGTGCCAGCTCACCAAGCCCGGTTCCGAACACTGAAGCTTTCTTT; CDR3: CASSPSPVPNTEAFF
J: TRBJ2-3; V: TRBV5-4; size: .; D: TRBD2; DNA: TGTGCCAGCAGCTTCCGGCGGGAGCTCGGCACAGATACGCAGTATTTT; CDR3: CASSFRRELGTDTQYF
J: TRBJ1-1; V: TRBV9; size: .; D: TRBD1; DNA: TGTGCCAGCAGCCCAAGGACAGGGGGTTCCGAAGCTTTCTTT; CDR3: CASSPRTGGSEAFF
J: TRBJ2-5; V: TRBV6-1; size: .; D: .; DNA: TGTGCCAGCAGTGAACAGGACAAAGAGACCCAGTACTTC; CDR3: CASSEQDKETQYF
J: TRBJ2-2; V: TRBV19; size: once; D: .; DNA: TGTGCCAGTACTCCCATGACGCGGGGTACCACCGGGGAGCTGTTTTTT; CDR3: CASTPMTRGTTGELFF
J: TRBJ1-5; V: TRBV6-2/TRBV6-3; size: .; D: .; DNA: TGTGCCAGCAGTTACTCGATGAGCTCAGGGGCAGGCAATCAGCCCCAGCATTTT; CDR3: CASSYSMSSGAGNQPQHF
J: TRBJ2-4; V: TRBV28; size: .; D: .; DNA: TGTGCCAGCAGTTTCCCCGCAAGCATAGGGGCCCCGGAGAACATTCAGTACTTC; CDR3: CASSFPASIGAPENIQYF
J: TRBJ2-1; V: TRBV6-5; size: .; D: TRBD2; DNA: TGTGCCAGCAGTTCCCGGGCGGGAGTACACAATGAGCAGTTCTTC; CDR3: CASSSRAGVHNEQFF
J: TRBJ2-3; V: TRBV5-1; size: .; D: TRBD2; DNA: TGCGCCAGCAGCGGGGGACTAGCCGGAACCACGCAGTATTTT; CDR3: CASSGGLAGTTQYF
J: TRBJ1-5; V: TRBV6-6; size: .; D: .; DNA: TGTGCCAGCAGTTACTTAAATAGCAATCAGCCCCAGCATTTT; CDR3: CASSYLNSNQPQHF
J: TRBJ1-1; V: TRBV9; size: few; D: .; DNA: TGTGCCAGCAGCGTGTTTTTGGGGGGGCACGCTTTCTTT; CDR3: CASSVFLGGHAFF
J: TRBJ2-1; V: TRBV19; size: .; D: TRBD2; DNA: TGTGCCAGTAGTCCCCCCGGGGGGATATACAATGAGCAGTTCTTC; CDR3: CASSPPGGIYNEQFF
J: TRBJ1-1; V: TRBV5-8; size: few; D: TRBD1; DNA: TGTGCCAGCAGCTTGGGAGGGGGCATTGGTAACACTGAAGCTTTCTTT; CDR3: CASSLGGGIGNTEAFF
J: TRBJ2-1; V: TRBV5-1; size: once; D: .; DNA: TGCGCCAGCAGCCCCGGGGGCTGGACAGGTGACAATGAGCAGTTCTTC; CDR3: CASSPGGWTGDNEQFF
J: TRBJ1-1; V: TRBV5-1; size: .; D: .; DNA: TGCGCCAGCAGCGCGGGGAGAAGGAACACTGAAGCTTTCTTT; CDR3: CASSAGRRNTEAFF
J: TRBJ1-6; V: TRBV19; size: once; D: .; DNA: TGTGCCAGTAGGAGACAGCCCACGAGCTCCTATAATTCACCCCTCCACTTT; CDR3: CASRRQPTSSYNSPLHF
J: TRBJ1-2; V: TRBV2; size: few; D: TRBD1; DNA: TGTGCCAGCAGGGGGACAGGGGCATCTGGCTACACCTTC; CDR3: CASRGTGASGYTF
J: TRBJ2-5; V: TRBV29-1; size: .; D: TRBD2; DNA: TGCAGCGTGGGACTAGCGGTGGGGGAGACCCAGTACTTC; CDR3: CSVGLAVGETQYF
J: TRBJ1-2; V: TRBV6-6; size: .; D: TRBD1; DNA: TGTGCCAGCAGGTACGGACGGGACAGGATCAACTATGGCTACACCTTC; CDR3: CASRYGRDRINYGYTF
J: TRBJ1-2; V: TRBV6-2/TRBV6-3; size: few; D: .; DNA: TGTGCCAGCAGTTACAGAGGGAAACTCTATGGCTACACCTTC; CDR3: CASSYRGKLYGYTF
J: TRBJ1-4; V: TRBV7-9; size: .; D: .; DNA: TGTGCCAGCAGCCTCAAAACAGGGTTCGGTCCAGGAACTAATGAAAAACTGTTTTTT; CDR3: CASSLKTGFGPGTNEKLFF
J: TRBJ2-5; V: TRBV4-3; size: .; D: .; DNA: TGCGCCAGCAGCCAAGAAGCGCGCGGGACCCAGTACTTC; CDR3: CASSQEARGTQYF
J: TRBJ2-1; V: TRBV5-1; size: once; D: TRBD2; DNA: TGCGCCAGCAGCTTGTCACAGCCTAGCGGGGGCCGGTGGGCCAATGAGCAGTTCTTC; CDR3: CASSLSQPSGGRWANEQFF
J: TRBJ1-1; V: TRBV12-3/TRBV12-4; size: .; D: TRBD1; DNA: TGTGCCAGCAGTTCCACAGGGGGAACTGAAGCTTTCTTT; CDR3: CASSSTGGTEAFF
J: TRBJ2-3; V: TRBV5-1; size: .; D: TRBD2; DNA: TGCGCCAGCAGTCTGCGGGGGGCCTTCACAGATACGCAGTATTTT; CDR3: CASSLRGAFTDTQYF
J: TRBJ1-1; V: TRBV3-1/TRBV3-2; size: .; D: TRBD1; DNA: TGTGCCAGCAGTCTCAACAGGGGCGGTGAAGCTTTCTTT; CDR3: CASSLNRGGEAFF
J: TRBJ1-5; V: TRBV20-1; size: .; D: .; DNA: TGCAGTGCTAGAGCAGGTCAGCCCCAGCATTTT; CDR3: CSARAGQPQHF
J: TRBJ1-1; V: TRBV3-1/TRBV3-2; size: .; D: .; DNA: TGTGCCAGCAGCCCTCTCGGGAAGGGCACTGAAGCTTTCTTT; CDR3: CASSPLGKGTEAFF
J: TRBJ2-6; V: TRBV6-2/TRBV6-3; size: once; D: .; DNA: TGTGCCAGCAGTTACTATCCGGGGTCTGGGGCCAACGTCCTGACTTTC; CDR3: CASSYYPGSGANVLTF
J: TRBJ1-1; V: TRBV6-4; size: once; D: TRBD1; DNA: TGTGCCAGCAGTGACCAGACAGGGGGTAAGATGAACACTGAAGCTTTCTTT; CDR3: CASSDQTGGKMNTEAFF
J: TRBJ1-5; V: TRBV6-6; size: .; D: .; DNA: TGTGCCAGCAGTCCCACGGCCGGGGATTATAGCAATCAGCCCCAGCATTTT; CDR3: CASSPTAGDYSNQPQHF
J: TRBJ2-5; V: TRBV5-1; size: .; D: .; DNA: TGCGCCAGCAGCTTGGGGGCCACGTACCAAGAGACCCAGTACTTC; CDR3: CASSLGATYQETQYF
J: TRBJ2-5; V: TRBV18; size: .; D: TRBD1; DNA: TGTGCCAGCTCCCGCCGGGACAGGGGACCAGAGACCCAGTACTTC; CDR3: CASSRRDRGPETQYF
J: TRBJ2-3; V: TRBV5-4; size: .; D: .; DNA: TGTGCCAGCAGCTTGGGTACCTCCAGGGATACGCAGTATTTT; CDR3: CASSLGTSRDTQYF
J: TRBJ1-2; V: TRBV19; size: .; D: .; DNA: TGTGCCAGTAGTATGGGGCATCCTCTCTATGGCTACACCTTC; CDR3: CASSMGHPLYGYTF
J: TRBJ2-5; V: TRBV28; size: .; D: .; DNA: TGTGCCAGCAGAGGATTGATTTCACAGGGCCAAGAGACCCAGTACTTC; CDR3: CASRGLISQGQETQYF
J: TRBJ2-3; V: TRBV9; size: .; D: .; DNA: TGTGCCAGCAGCGTAGGATCAAACCTACCCCATACGCAGTATTTT; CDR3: CASSVGSNLPHTQYF
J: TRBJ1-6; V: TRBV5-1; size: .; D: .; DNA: TGCGCCAGCAGGGGGACTGGGAGATCACCCCTCCACTTT; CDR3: CASRGTGRSPLHF
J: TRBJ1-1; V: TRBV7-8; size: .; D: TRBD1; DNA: TGTGCCAGCAGCAAACACAGGGGATTGGGCGCCGCTGAAGCTTTCTTT; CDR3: CASSKHRGLGAAEAFF
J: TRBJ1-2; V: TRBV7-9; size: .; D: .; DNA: TGTGCCAGCAGCTTATTCCAGAACTATGGCTACACCTTC; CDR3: CASSLFQNYGYTF
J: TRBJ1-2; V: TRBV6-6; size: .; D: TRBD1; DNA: TGTGCCAGCAGACCCCCGGGACAGGGCGTCTACACCTTC; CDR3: CASRPPGQGVYTF
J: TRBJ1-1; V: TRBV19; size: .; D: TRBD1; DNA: TGTGCCAGTAGTATCAGGGGGATATCCCTGAACACTGAAGCTTTCTTT; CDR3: CASSIRGISLNTEAFF
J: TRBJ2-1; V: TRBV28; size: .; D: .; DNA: TGTGCCAGCAGTCCCGGTTATTCCTCCTACAATGAGCAGTTCTTC; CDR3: CASSPGYSSYNEQFF
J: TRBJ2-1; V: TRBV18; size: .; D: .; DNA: TGTGCCAGCTCACATAACCTACCGAGAGTGGAGAATGAGCAGTTCTTC; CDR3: CASSHNLPRVENEQFF
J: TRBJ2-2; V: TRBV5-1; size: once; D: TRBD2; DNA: TGCGCCAGCAGCTTCAGCGGGGTCAACACCGGGGAGCTGTTTTTT; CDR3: CASSFSGVNTGELFF
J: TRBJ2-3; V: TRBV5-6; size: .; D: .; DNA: TGTGCCAGCAGCTTCAGGCAGTTTAGCACAGATACGCAGTATTTT; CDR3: CASSFRQFSTDTQYF
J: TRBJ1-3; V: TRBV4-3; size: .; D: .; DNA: TGCGCCAGCAGCCAAGGAGGCAGGGTTGGAGGAAACACCATATATTTT; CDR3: CASSQGGRVGGNTIYF
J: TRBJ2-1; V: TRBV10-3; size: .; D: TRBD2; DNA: TGTGCCATCAGTGACCCTAGCGGGGGGGCTGGTGAGCAGTTCTTC; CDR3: CAISDPSGGAGEQFF
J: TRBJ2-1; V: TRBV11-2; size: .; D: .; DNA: TGTGCCAGCAGCTTAGTGGGTTTAGGGGGGCAGTTCTTC; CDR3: CASSLVGLGGQFF
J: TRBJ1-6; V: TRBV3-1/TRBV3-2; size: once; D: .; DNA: TGTGCCAGCAGCCAAGTTCTATATAATTCACCCCTCCACTTT; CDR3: CASSQVLYNSPLHF
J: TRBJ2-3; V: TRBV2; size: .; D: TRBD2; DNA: TGTGCCAGCAGACCTCTAGCGGGGGGGATTACAGGCGGGCAGTATTTT; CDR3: CASRPLAGGITGGQYF
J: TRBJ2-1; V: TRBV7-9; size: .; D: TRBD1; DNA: TGTGCCAGCAGCTTCTTCCCGACAGGGGGCCAAAATGAGCAGTTCTTC; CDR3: CASSFFPTGGQNEQFF
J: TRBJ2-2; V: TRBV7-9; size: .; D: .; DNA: TGTGCCAGCAGAGCGGTGGGAGTGGGCACCGGGGAGCTGTTTTTT; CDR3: CASRAVGVGTGELFF
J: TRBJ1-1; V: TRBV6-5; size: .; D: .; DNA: TGTGCCAGCAGTTCCCTGACAGGGAACACTGAAGCTTTCTTT; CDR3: CASSSLTGNTEAFF